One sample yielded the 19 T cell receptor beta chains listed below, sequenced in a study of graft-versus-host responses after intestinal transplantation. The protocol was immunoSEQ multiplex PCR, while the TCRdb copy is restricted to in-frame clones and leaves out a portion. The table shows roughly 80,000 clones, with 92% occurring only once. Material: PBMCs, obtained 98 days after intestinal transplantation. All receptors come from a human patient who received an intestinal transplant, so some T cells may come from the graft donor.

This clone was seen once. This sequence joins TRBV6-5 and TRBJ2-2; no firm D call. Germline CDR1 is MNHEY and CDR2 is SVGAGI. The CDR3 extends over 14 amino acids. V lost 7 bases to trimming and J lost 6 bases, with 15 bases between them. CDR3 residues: CASTPSVAPGELFF. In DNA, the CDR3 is TGTGCCAGCACTCCGAGCGTAGCTCCCGGGGAGCTGTTTTTT.

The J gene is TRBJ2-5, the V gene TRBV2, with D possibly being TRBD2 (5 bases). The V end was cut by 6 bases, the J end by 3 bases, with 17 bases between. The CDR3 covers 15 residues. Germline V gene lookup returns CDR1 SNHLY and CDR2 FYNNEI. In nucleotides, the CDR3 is TGTGCCAGCAGAACTAGGTCCACCGCCGAAGAGACCCAGTACTTC. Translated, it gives CASRTRSTAEETQYF.

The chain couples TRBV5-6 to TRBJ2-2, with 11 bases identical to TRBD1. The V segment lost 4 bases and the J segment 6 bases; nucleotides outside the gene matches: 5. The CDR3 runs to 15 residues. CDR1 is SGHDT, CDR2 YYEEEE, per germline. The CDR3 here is CASSPGQGAAGELFF. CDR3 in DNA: TGTGCCAGCAGCCCCGGACAGGGGGCAGCCGGGGAGCTGTTTTTT.

For the CDR3, the DNA is TGTGCCAGCAGTGAAGACCCCGACAAAGGCTACGAGCAGTACTTC. Translated, it gives CASSEDPDKGYEQYF. This chain links TRBV6-1 with TRBJ2-7; no reliable D call. The CDR3 runs 15 residues. Trimming stripped 1 base from V and 3 bases from J, with 13 bases between. The V gene's germline CDR1 is MNHNS and CDR2 SASEGT.

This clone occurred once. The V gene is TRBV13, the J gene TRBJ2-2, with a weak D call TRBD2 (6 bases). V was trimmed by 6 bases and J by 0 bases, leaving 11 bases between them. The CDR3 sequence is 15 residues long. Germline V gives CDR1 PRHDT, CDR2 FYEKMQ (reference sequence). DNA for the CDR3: TGTGCCAGCAGAAACGGGGGTTCGAACACCGGGGAGCTGTTTTTT. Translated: CASRNGGSNTGELFF.

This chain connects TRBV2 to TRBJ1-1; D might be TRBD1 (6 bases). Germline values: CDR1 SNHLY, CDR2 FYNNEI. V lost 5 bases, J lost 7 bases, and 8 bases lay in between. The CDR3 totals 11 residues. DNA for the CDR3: TGTGCCAGCAGTCGGACAGTTGAAGCTTTCTTT. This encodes CASSRTVEAFF. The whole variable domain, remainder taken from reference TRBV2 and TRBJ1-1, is EPEVTQTPSHQVTQMGQEVILRCVPISNHLYFYWYRQILGQKVEFLVSFYNNEISEKSEIFDDQFSVERPDGSNFTLKIRSTKLEDSAMYFCASSRTVEAFFGQGTRLTVV.

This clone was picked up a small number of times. For the CDR3, the DNA is TGTGCCAGCTCTAGTTCCCGGAACACTGAAGCTTTCTTT. Amino acid sequence: CASSSSRNTEAFF. The gene calls are TRBV18 and TRBJ1-1; D is undetermined. The CDR3 runs 13 residues. Germline V gene sequence: CDR1 KGHSH, CDR2 LQKENI. V lost 6 bases, J lost 1 base, and 9 bases lay in between. The full variable domain, with the rest looked up from reference TRBV18 and TRBJ1-1, is NAGVMQNPRHLVRRRGQEARLRCSPMKGHSHVYWYRQLPEEGLKFMVYLQKENIIDESGMPKERFSAEFPKEGPSILRIQQVVRGDSAAYFCASSSSRNTEAFFGQGTRLTVV.

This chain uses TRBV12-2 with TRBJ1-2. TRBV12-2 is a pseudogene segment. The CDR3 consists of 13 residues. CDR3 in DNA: TGTGCAAGTCGCCTAGGGACCGAGTATGGCTACACCTTC. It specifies CASRLGTEYGYTF.

In nucleotides, the CDR3 is TGTGCCAGCTCGGCGGAGGGGTATGGAGAGCAGTACTTC. This gives the protein CASSAEGYGEQYF. The chain combines TRBV9 with TRBJ2-7; a weak D match, TRBD2 (6 bases). Deletions cut 7 bases from V and 7 bases from J, with 18 bases between. Germline V gene sequence: CDR1 SGDLS, CDR2 YYNGEE. The CDR3 extends over 13 amino acids. The whole variable domain, remainder taken from reference TRBV9 and TRBJ2-7, is DSGVTQTPKHLITATGQRVTLRCSPRSGDLSVYWYQQSLDQGLQFLIQYYNGEERAKGNILERFSAQQFPDLHSELNLSSLELGDSALYFCASSAEGYGEQYFGPGTRLTVT.

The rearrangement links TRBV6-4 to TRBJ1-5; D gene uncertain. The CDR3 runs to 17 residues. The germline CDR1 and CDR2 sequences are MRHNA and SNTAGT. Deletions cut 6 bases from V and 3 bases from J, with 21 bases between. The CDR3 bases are TGTGCCAGCAGACCTACCCCATTGAAGCCCCACAATCAGCCCCAGCATTTT. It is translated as CASRPTPLKPHNQPQHF.

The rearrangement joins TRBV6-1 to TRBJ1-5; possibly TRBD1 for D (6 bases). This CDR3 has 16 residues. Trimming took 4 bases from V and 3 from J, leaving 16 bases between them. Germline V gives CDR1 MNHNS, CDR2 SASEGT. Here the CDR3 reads CASSALSGVLNQPQHF. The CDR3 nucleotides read TGTGCCAGCAGTGCCCTATCAGGGGTTCTCAATCAGCCCCAGCATTTT.

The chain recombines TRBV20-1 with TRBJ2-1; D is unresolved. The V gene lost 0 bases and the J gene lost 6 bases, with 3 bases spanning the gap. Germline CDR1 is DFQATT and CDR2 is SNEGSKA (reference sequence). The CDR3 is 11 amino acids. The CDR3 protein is CSAREGNEQFF. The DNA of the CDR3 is TGCAGTGCTAGAGAGGGCAATGAGCAGTTCTTC.

The DNA for the CDR3 is TGTGCCAGCAGTGACCCCTCTGCGGGAGGGGGGACAGATACGCAGTATTTT. This encodes CASSDPSAGGGTDTQYF. The chain links TRBV2 to TRBJ2-3; 9 nucleotides match TRBD2. The junction had 10 bases not matched to a gene; V was cut back by 3 bases and J by 3 bases. CDR1 and CDR2 (germline): SNHLY, FYNNEI. There are 17 residues in the CDR3.

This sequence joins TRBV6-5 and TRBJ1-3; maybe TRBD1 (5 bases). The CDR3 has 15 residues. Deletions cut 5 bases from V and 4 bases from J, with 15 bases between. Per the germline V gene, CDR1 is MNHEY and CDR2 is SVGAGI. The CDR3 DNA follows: TGTGCCAGCAGTGCTCCTCAGGGTACAGGAAACACCATATATTTT. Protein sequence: CASSAPQGTGNTIYF.

DNA of the CDR3: TGTGCCAGCAGCACAGGCGGCCTTTGGGACAATGAGCAGTTCTTC. Residues: CASSTGGLWDNEQFF. This sequence joins TRBV28 and TRBJ2-1, with D tentatively TRBD1 (5 bases). The CDR3 sequence is 15 residues long. CDR1 MDHEN and CDR2 SYDVKM come from the germline V gene. The germline V and J ends were trimmed by 6 bases and 5 bases, with 17 bases remaining between them.

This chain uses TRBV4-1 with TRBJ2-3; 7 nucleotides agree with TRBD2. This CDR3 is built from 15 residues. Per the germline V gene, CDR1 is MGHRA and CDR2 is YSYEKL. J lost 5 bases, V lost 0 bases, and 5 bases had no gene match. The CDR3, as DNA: TGCGCCAGCAGCCAAGATCGGCGGGAGATAGATACGCAGTATTTT. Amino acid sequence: CASSQDRREIDTQYF.

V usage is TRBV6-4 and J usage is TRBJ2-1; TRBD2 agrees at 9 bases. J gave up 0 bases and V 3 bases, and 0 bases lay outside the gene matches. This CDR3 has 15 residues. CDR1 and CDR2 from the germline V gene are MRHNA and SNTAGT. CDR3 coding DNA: TGTGCCAGCAGTGAGCGGGGGGGCTCCTACAATGAGCAGTTCTTC. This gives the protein CASSERGGSYNEQFF.

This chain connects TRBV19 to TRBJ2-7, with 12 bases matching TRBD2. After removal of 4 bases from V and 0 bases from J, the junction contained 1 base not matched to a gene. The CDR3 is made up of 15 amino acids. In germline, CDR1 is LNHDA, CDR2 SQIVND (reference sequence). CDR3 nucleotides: TGTGCCAGTAGTAGACTAGCGGGGGTCTCCTACGAGCAGTACTTC. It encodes CASSRLAGVSYEQYF.

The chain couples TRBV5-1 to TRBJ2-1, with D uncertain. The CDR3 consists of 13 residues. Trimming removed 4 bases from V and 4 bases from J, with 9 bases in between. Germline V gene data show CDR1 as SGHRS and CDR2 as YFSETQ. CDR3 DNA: TGCGCCAGCAGCGCTTCAGGTTACAATGAGCAGTTCTTC. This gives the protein CASSASGYNEQFF.